The T cell receptor (beta chain) under discussion was sequenced for a study of blood T cell repertoires in COVID-19. In the study overall: From T cells, B-cell-depleted T cells, or PBMCs came the material, which was cDNA or gDNA.

Generated by immunoSEQ multiplex PCR, the TCRdb table keeps only in-frame clones and is missing some. The sample includes about 260,000 clones, about 86% of them seen just once. Cohorts were assigned according to the clinical history that participants reported. Germline CDR1 MNHEY, CDR2 SMNVEV (reference sequence). With 5 bases clipped from V and 5 bases from J, the junction kept 4 bases outside the gene matches. The CDR3 spans 13 residues. The chain joins TRBV27 to TRBJ2-5, with TRBD1 matching 8 bases. The receptor was derived from a man in his thirties or forties with acute COVID-19. The sequencing sample was made of PBMCs or T cells enriched from blood (not recorded which). CDR3 residues: CASSPRTGETQYF. Here the CDR3 DNA reads TGTGCCAGCAGTCCAAGGACAGGGGAGACCCAGTACTTC.